This passage covers 25 T cell receptor beta chains from one sample sequenced in a study of T cells in Graves' hyperthyroidism and ophthalmopathy. Template material for amplifying TCR beta CDR3 regions consisted of RNA transcripts. First-round RT-PCR targeting the TCR CDR3 was performed with the HTBI primer set. TCRdb recomputed calls from the multiplex PCR reads with MiXCR, one row per CDR3 protein. The sample lists around 200,000 distinct CDR3 sequences; about 16% were seen once. The sequenced material came from blood. These receptors came from a man aged 40-49 years with Graves' hyperthyroidism.

In this sample, this clonotype turned up many times. The V call is TRBV20-1, the J call TRBJ1-1; 8 nucleotides line up with TRBD1. J gave up 11 bases and V 2 bases, and 7 bases lay outside the gene matches. This CDR3 is 12 amino acids long. CDR1 is DFQATT and CDR2 is SNEGSKA in the germline V gene (reference sequence). The CDR3 DNA is TGCAGTGCTAGACCACAGGGGGTGAACGCTTTCTTT. Protein product: CSARPQGVNAFF.

This clonotype was detected many times. The chain employs TRBV5-1 and TRBJ2-1, with 10 bases lining up with TRBD1. Germline loops: CDR1 SGHRS, CDR2 YFSETQ. The CDR3 is made up of 14 amino acids. After removal of 4 bases from V and 8 bases from J, the junction contained 6 bases not matched to a gene. This CDR3 is CASSIGQGGHEQFF. The CDR3 bases are TGCGCCAGCAGCATAGGACAGGGGGGGCATGAGCAGTTCTTC.

This clonotype was seen repeatedly, ten times or more. The rearrangement links TRBV11-2 to TRBJ2-1, with 11 bases that match TRBD2. This CDR3 has 17 residues. V was pared by 4 bases and J by 4 bases, with 9 bases of the junction left unmatched. The germline V gene has CDR1 SGHAT and CDR2 FQNNGV. The CDR3 sequence is CASSSPRGLAEYNEQFF. CDR3 nucleotides: TGTGCCAGCAGCTCCCCAAGGGGACTAGCGGAATACAATGAGCAGTTCTTC.

This clonotype was counted many times. V gene TRBV20-1 combines with J gene TRBJ1-2; 7 nucleotides align to TRBD1. This CDR3 comprises 15 residues. V shed 5 bases, J shed 0 bases, and the junction held 9 bases outside the gene matches. Germline loops: CDR1 DFQATT, CDR2 SNEGSKA (reference sequence). The CDR3 DNA reads TGCAGTGCTCCGATGGGGGGACAGTCTAACTATGGCTACACCTTC. Its protein is CSAPMGGQSNYGYTF.

This clonotype was seen ten or more times. V usage is TRBV3-1 and J usage is TRBJ2-5, with 13 bases matching TRBD2. The CDR3 extends over 18 amino acids. The germline V gene has CDR1 LGHDT and CDR2 YNNKEL (reference sequence). V dropped 4 bases and J dropped 2; count of bases not matched to a gene: 10. The CDR3: CASSPVLLAGGTQETQYF. CDR3 bases: TGTGCCAGCAGCCCGGTTTTACTAGCGGGGGGGACACAAGAGACCCAGTACTTC.

The chain couples TRBV11-2 to TRBJ2-1; D gene ambiguous. V lost 1 base and J 7 bases, leaving 8 bases between the germline ends. Germline V CDR1 and CDR2: SGHAT, FQNNGV. The CDR3 extends over 13 amino acids. CDR3 amino acids: CASSLVTRNEQFF. The CDR3 nucleotides are TGTGCCAGCAGCTTAGTGACAAGGAATGAGCAGTTCTTC.

This clonotype was found a few times. This rearrangement joins TRBV9 to TRBJ1-2; D call uncertain. This CDR3 region has 15 residues. Germline CDR1 is SGDLS and CDR2 is YYNGEE. V gave up 0 bases and J gave up 4 bases, with 13 bases separating them. CDR3 protein: CASSVEGRSGYGYTF. The CDR3 DNA reads TGTGCCAGCAGCGTAGAGGGCAGGTCGGGCTATGGCTACACCTTC.

This clonotype was observed at least ten times. The chain is built from TRBV3-1 and TRBJ1-2; unclear D gene. Germline loops: CDR1 LGHDT, CDR2 YNNKEL (reference sequence). The CDR3 runs 11 residues. V gave up 1 base and J gave up 9 bases, with 6 bases separating them. CDR3 sequence: CASSQGASYTF. CDR3 DNA sequence: TGTGCCAGCAGCCAAGGAGCAAGCTACACCTTC. The variable domain in full, completed from reference TRBV3-1 and TRBJ1-2, reads DTAVSQTPKYLVTQMGNDKSIKCEQNLGHDTMYWYKQDSKKFLKIMFSYNNKELIINETVPNRFSPKSPDKAHLNLHINSLELGDSAVYFCASSQGASYTFGSGTRLTVV.

The chain is built from TRBV10-3 and TRBJ1-1, with D perhaps TRBD1 (6 bases). Between the trimmed V and J ends, which lost 11 bases and 3 bases, there was a span of 13 bases. Germline CDR1 reads ENHRY; CDR2 reads SYGVKD. The CDR3 spans 12 residues. The CDR3 DNA follows: TGTGCCGGGGGGGGCGGGTACACTGAAGCTTTCTTT. The encoded protein is CAGGGGYTEAFF.

This clonotype has only a few counts. This chain links TRBV4-3 with TRBJ1-5; D is unresolved. This CDR3 is 15 amino acids long. Trimming left V 1 base short and J 2 bases short, with 9 bases between. From germline, CDR1 is LGHNA and CDR2 YSLEER. The CDR3 DNA sequence: TGCGCCAGCAGCCAAGCGGCGTATCGCAATCAGCCCCAGCATTTT. Protein product: CASSQAAYRNQPQHF.

The table lists this clonotype with many counts. The rearrangement joins TRBV5-1 to TRBJ2-7; TRBD1 matches at 10 bases. The CDR3 is 16 amino acids. The J segment lost 3 bases and the V segment lost 2 bases, leaving 8 bases of the junction unmatched. CDR1 is SGHRS and CDR2 is YFSETQ in the germline V gene. This CDR3 reads CASSFDPGQGIYEQYF. CDR3 nucleotide sequence: TGCGCCAGCAGCTTTGATCCGGGACAGGGGATCTACGAGCAGTACTTC.

The chain links TRBV7-9 to TRBJ2-7; D remains ambiguous. Per germline, CDR1 SEHNR and CDR2 FQNEAQ (reference sequence). Trimming removed 5 bases from V and 0 bases from J, with 11 bases in between. The CDR3 is made up of 14 amino acids. The CDR3 coding sequence is TGTGCCAGCAGCCCTATCCTTAGCTCCTACGAGCAGTACTTC. This translates into CASSPILSSYEQYF.

The chain links TRBV6-1 to TRBJ1-6; no definite D call. This CDR3 has 18 residues. V shed 6 bases and J shed 0 bases, with 18 bases lying between them. CDR1 is MNHNS, CDR2 SASEGT, per germline. Written as DNA, the CDR3 is TGTGCCAGCAGCAATACTAGGTCCCCGAGCTCCTATAATTCACCCCTCCACTTT. It encodes CASSNTRSPSSYNSPLHF.

At least ten counts were recorded for this clonotype. CDR3 in amino acids: CASSFLGGNTGELFF. The CDR3 bases are TGCGCCAGCAGCTTTTTGGGCGGTAACACCGGGGAGCTGTTTTTT. This chain links TRBV5-1 with TRBJ2-2; no clear D gene. The germline gives CDR1 SGHRS, CDR2 YFSETQ. This CDR3 comprises 15 residues. V was cut by 2 bases and J by 2 bases, with 10 bases left in between. Looking up the rest from reference TRBV5-1 and TRBJ2-2 gives the full variable domain: KAGVTQTPRYLIKTRGQQVTLSCSPISGHRSVSWYQQTPGQGLQFLFEYFSETQRNKGNFPGRFSGRQFSNSRSEMNVSTLELGDSALYLCASSFLGGNTGELFFGEGSRLTVL.

This clonotype occurred many times. CDR3 residues: CASSLDTLNTEAFF. CDR3 nucleotide sequence: TGTGCCAGCAGCTTAGACACGTTGAACACTGAAGCTTTCTTT. The rearrangement uses TRBV7-2 and TRBJ1-1; D is unresolved. V lost 1 base and J 0 bases, leaving 6 bases between the germline ends. Germline V gene lookup returns CDR1 SGHTA and CDR2 FQGNSA. The CDR3 is 14 residues long.

This clonotype was seen only a few times. The chain joins TRBV7-2 to TRBJ1-5; no clear D gene. Trimming took off 5 bases at V and 7 bases at J, with 15 bases between the two ends. Germline V CDR1 and CDR2: SGHTA, FQGNSA. The CDR3 extends over 14 amino acids. The DNA for the CDR3 is TGTGCCAGCAGCCCCAGCGGCGATAGGCAGCCCCAGCATTTT. It is translated as CASSPSGDRQPQHF.

This clonotype was seen repeatedly, ten times or more. This chain links TRBV20-1 with TRBJ2-1; TRBD2 matches 11 bases. Germline-derived CDR1 and CDR2 are DFQATT and SNEGSKA (reference sequence). The CDR3 has 13 residues. The V and J ends lost 8 bases and 2 bases, in that order; junction bases with no gene match: 2. CDR3 in DNA: TGCAGTTTTAGCGGGGGGGCCTACAATGAGCAGTTCTTC. The encoded protein is CSFSGGAYNEQFF.

The chain links TRBV11-2 to TRBJ1-5, with D unresolved. This CDR3 region has 15 residues. From germline, CDR1 is SGHAT and CDR2 FQNNGV. V was clipped by 0 bases and J by 9 bases, with 15 bases between them. In DNA, the CDR3 is TGTGCCAGCAGCTTAGAGGCAGGCGGCTATGGGCCCCAGCATTTT. It specifies CASSLEAGGYGPQHF.

This clonotype has a handful of counts. This sequence joins TRBV9 and TRBJ2-3, with TRBD2 matching over 14 bases. Per the germline V gene, CDR1 is SGDLS and CDR2 is YYNGEE. The junction had 9 bases not matched to a gene; V was cut back by 3 bases and J by 3 bases. The length of the CDR3 is 18 residues. This CDR3 reads CASSAGTSGGRGTDTQYF. CDR3 sequence (DNA): TGTGCCAGCAGCGCCGGGACTAGCGGGGGCCGAGGGACAGATACGCAGTATTTT.

As to this clonotype: Germline is not matched at one junction end, which may reflect a read error. The chain recombines TRBV7-3 with TRBJ1-6; 7 nucleotides align to TRBD1. Germline V gene data show CDR1 as SGHTA and CDR2 as FQGTGA. The CDR3 extends over 15 amino acids. The CDR3 DNA is TGCGCCAGCAGCCAAGACCCCAGGGGGAATTCACCCCTCCACTTT. Translated: CASSQDPRGNSPLHF.

This clonotype came up a few times. The V call is TRBV9, the J call TRBJ1-1; D perhaps matches TRBD1 (6 bases). With 0 bases removed from V and 3 bases from J, the gap between germline ends came to 9 bases. Looked up from germline, CDR1 is SGDLS and CDR2 is YYNGEE. The CDR3 sequence is 14 residues long. Here the CDR3 DNA reads TGTGCCAGCAGCGTAGATGGGGGGCACACTGAAGCTTTCTTT. This encodes CASSVDGGHTEAFF.

The gene calls are TRBV7-2 and TRBJ1-6; maybe TRBD1 (6 bases). From germline, CDR1 is SGHTA and CDR2 FQGNSA. V dropped 6 bases and J dropped 7 bases, with 16 bases sitting between them. CDR3 length: 15 residues. The CDR3 DNA follows: TGTGCCAGCAGGTCTACAGGGAGGTGGAATTCACCCCTCCACTTT. The encoded protein is CASRSTGRWNSPLHF. The variable domain in full, with the rest retrieved from reference TRBV7-2 and TRBJ1-6, is GAGVSQSPSNKVTEKGKDVELRCDPISGHTALYWYRQSLGQGLEFLIYFQGNSAPDKSGLPSDRFSAERTGGSVSTLTIQRTQQEDSAVYLCASRSTGRWNSPLHFGNGTRLTVT.

This clonotype was found many times. The chain uses TRBV2 and TRBJ1-2; D unclear. Germline V gene data show CDR1 as SNHLY and CDR2 as FYNNEI. The length of the CDR3 is 12 residues. The ends were cut back, 3 bases at V and 4 bases at J, with 6 bases in the middle. The CDR3 sequence is CASSESAYGYTF. The CDR3 DNA follows: TGTGCCAGCAGTGAGTCAGCCTATGGCTACACCTTC. The whole variable domain, filled in from reference TRBV2 and TRBJ1-2, reads EPEVTQTPSHQVTQMGQEVILRCVPISNHLYFYWYRQILGQKVEFLVSFYNNEISEKSEIFDDQFSVERPDGSNFTLKIRSTKLEDSAMYFCASSESAYGYTFGSGTRLTVV.

At least ten counts were recorded for this clonotype. The rearrangement joins TRBV4-2 to TRBJ2-3; 8 nucleotides match TRBD2. V shed 10 bases, J shed 2 bases, and the junction held 14 bases outside the gene matches. From germline, CDR1 is LGHNA and CDR2 YNFKEQ. The CDR3 totals 16 residues. CDR3: CATSPRLSGDTDTQYF. The CDR3 DNA reads as TGTGCCACCTCGCCACGGCTTAGCGGGGACACAGATACGCAGTATTTT.

This clonotype was seen many times. The J gene is TRBJ2-7, the V gene TRBV6-1, with D maybe TRBD2 (7 bases). The CDR3 runs 13 residues. Trimming stripped 11 bases from V and 4 bases from J, with 18 bases between. Looked up from germline, CDR1 is MNHNS and CDR2 is SASEGT. CDR3 sequence reads: CALKRGGGYEQYF. The CDR3 region has the DNA TGTGCCCTAAAGAGGGGGGGCGGATACGAGCAGTACTTC.